This T cell receptor beta chain comes out of a study of shared clonotypes between healthy human individuals. Notes on this clone: The sample has other DNA sequences that encode this CDR3 too.

Donors were Caucasian adults residing in Nashville, Tennessee, USA. Deletions cut 0 bases from V and 0 bases from J, with 8 bases between. The CDR3 is made up of 15 amino acids. Germline lookup yields CDR1 SGHNT and CDR2 YYREEE (reference sequence). The protocol was immunoSEQ multiplex PCR, while the TCRdb copy is restricted to in-frame clones and leaves out a portion. The sample lists around 2.3 million clones; roughly 95% were seen once. The rearrangement joins TRBV5-4 to TRBJ2-3; TRBD2 might be the D (5 bases). The sequence came from a man younger than 30 in good health. Sequencing used naive CD4+ T cells sorted from blood. Sample subset: CD45RA+ positively selected. CDR3 bases: TGTGCCAGCAGCTTGGGCGGGCCAAGCACAGATACGCAGTATTTT. This translates into CASSLGGPSTDTQYF. Full variable domain (rest looked up from reference TRBV5-4 and TRBJ2-3): ETGVTQSPTHLIKTRGQQVTLRCSSQSGHNTVSWYQQALGQGPQFIFQYYREEENGRGNFPPRFSGLQFPNYSSELNVNALELDDSALYLCASSLGGPSTDTQYFGPGTRLTVL.